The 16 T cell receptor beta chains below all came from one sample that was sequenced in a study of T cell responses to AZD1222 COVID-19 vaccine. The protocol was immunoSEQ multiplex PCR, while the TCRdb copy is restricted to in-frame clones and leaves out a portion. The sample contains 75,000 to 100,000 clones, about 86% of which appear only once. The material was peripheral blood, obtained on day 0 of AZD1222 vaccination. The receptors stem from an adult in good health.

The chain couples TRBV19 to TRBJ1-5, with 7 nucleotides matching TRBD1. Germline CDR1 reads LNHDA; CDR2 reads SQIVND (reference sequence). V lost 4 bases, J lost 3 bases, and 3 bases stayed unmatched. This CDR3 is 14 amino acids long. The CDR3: CASSTDRNNQPQHF. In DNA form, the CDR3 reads TGTGCCAGTAGTACGGACAGGAACAATCAGCCCCAGCATTTT.

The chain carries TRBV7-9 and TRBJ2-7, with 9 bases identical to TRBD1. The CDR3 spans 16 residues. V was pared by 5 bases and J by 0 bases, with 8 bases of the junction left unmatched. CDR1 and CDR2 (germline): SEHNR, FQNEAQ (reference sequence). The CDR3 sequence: CASSQTSGQGSYEQYF. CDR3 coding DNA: TGTGCCAGCAGCCAAACATCGGGACAGGGCTCCTACGAGCAGTACTTC.

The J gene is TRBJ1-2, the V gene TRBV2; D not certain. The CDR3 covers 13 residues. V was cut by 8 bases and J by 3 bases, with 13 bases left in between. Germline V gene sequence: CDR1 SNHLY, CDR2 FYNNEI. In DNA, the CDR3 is TGTGCCAGCGCTGCGAGGCAGGACTATGGCTACACCTTC. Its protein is CASAARQDYGYTF.

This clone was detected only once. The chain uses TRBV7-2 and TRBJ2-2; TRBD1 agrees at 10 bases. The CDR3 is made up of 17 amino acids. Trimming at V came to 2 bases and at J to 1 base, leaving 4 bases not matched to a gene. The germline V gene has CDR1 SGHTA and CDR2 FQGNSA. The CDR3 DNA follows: TGTGCCAGCAGCTTATTGACAGGGGGCTGGAACACCGGGGAGCTGTTTTTT. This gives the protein CASSLLTGGWNTGELFF. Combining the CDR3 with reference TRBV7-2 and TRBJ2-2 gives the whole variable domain GAGVSQSPSNKVTEKGKDVELRCDPISGHTALYWYRQSLGQGLEFLIYFQGNSAPDKSGLPSDRFSAERTGGSVSTLTIQRTQQEDSAVYLCASSLLTGGWNTGELFFGEGSRLTVL.

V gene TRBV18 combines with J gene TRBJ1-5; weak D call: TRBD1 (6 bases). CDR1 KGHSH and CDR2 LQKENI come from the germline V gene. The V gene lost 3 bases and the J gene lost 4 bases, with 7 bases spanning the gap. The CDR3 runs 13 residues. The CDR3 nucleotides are TGTGCCAGCTCACCCCAGGGGAATCAGCCCCAGCATTTT. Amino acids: CASSPQGNQPQHF.

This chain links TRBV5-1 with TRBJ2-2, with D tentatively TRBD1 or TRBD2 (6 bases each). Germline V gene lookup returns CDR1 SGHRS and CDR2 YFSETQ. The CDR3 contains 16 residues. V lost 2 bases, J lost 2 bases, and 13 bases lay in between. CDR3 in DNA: TGCGCCAGCAGCTTTATGTGGGGGGCTAACACCGGGGAGCTGTTTTTT. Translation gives CASSFMWGANTGELFF.

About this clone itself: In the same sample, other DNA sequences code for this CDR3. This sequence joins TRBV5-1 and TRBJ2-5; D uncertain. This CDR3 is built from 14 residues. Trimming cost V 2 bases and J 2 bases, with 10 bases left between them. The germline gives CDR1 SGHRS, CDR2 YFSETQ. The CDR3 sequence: CASSLLTGQETQYF. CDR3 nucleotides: TGCGCCAGCAGCTTACTGACCGGGCAAGAGACCCAGTACTTC.

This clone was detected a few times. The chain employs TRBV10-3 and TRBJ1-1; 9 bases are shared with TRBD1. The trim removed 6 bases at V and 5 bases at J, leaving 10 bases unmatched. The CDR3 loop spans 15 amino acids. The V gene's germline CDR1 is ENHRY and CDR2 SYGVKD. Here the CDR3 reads CAIRGAGQGDTEAFF. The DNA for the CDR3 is TGTGCCATCAGGGGAGCGGGACAGGGAGATACTGAAGCTTTCTTT.

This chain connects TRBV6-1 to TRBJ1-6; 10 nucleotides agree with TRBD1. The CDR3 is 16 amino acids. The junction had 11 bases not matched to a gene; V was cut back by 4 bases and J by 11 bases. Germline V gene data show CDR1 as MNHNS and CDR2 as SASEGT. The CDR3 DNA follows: TGTGCCAGCAGTGCCGGGACAGGGGTTCAGATAGCACCCCTCCACTTT. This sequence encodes CASSAGTGVQIAPLHF.

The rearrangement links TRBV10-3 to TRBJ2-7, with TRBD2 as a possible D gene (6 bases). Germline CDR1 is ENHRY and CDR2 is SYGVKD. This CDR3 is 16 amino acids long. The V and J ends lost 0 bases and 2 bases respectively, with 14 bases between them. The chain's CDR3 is CAISESNSGETYEQYF. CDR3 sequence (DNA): TGTGCCATCAGTGAGTCGAATAGCGGCGAAACCTACGAGCAGTACTTC.

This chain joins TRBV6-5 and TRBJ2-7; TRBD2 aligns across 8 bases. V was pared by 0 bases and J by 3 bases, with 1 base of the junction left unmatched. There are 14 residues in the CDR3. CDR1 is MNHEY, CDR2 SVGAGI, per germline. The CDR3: CASSYSGGVYEQYF. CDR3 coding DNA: TGTGCCAGCAGTTACTCCGGGGGGGTCTACGAGCAGTACTTC.

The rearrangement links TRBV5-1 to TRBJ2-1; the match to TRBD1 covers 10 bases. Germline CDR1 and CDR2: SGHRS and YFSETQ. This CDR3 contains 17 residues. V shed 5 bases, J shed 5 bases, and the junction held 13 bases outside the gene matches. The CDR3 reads CASRTGGLRTGDNEQFF. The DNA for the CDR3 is TGCGCCAGCAGGACAGGGGGCCTCCGAACGGGGGACAATGAGCAGTTCTTC.

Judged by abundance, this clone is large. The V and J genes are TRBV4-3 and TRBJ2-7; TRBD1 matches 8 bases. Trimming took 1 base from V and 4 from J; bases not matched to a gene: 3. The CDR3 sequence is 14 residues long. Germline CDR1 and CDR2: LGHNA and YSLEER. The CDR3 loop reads CASSQGTGRYEQYF. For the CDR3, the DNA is TGCGCCAGCAGCCAAGGGACAGGGCGGTACGAGCAGTACTTC.

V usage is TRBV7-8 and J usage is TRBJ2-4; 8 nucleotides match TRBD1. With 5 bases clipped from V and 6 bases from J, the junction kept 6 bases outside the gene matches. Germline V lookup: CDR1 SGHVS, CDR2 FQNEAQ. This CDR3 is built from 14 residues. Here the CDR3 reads CASSADRAINIQYF. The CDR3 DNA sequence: TGTGCCAGCAGCGCGGACAGGGCGATAAACATTCAGTACTTC.

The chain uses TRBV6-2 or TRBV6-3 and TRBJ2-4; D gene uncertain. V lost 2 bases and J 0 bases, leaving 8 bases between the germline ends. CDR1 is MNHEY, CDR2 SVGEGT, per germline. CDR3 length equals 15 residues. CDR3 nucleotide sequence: TGTGCCAGCAGTTACGACGGGTTAGCCAAAAACATTCAGTACTTC. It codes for CASSYDGLAKNIQYF.

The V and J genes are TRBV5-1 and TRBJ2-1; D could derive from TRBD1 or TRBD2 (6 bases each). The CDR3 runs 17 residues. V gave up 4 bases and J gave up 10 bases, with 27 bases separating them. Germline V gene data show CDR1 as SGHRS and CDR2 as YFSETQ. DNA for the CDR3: TGCGCCAGCAGCCCGACGGGGGCCCAACTAGGCCCCAGCGAGCAGTTCTTC. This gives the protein CASSPTGAQLGPSEQFF.